A selection of T cell receptor beta chains follows, all from one sample in a study of shared clonotypes between healthy human individuals. Measured with immunoSEQ multiplex PCR; TCRdb has only the in-frame clones, and not every one. The data show roughly 1,100,000 clones, around 74% seen once. Sequenced material: memory CD4+ T cells sorted from blood. Receptors originate from a man in his late teens or twenties in good health. Each CDR3 is given with its conserved first and last residue. Fields, in order: CDR3 length, D gene, V gene, clone size, J gene, CDR3 protein, CDR3 DNA. D genes are given only for firm matches. Part of the rows lack a size; the others show once, few, many or a class for expanded clones.

length: 12; D: NA; V: TRBV7-9; size: NA; J: TRBJ1-1; CDR3: CASSLNIPEAFF; DNA: TGTGCCAGCAGCTTAAATATACCTGAAGCTTTCTTT
length: 14; D: NA; V: TRBV19; size: NA; J: TRBJ1-1; CDR3: CASSIRQPNTEAFF; DNA: TGTGCCAGTAGTATTCGACAGCCGAACACTGAAGCTTTCTTT
length: 15; D: TRBD1; V: TRBV2; size: NA; J: TRBJ1-1; CDR3: CASSGRGRGHTEAFF; DNA: TGTGCCAGCAGTGGTAGGGGCAGGGGGCACACTGAAGCTTTCTTT
length: 13; D: NA; V: TRBV7-2; size: NA; J: TRBJ2-3; CDR3: CASSSPSRDTQYF; DNA: TGTGCCAGCAGCTCGCCCAGTAGAGATACGCAGTATTTT
length: 14; D: NA; V: TRBV28; size: NA; J: TRBJ1-2; CDR3: CASREGVANYGYTF; DNA: TGTGCCAGCAGGGAGGGCGTGGCTAACTATGGCTACACCTTC
length: 15; D: TRBD2; V: TRBV5-4; size: NA; J: TRBJ2-2; CDR3: CASSAAGGPSGELFF; DNA: TGTGCCAGCAGCGCAGCGGGAGGGCCTTCCGGGGAGCTGTTTTTT
length: 14; D: NA; V: TRBV28; size: NA; J: TRBJ1-2; CDR3: CASRKTGQHYGYTF; DNA: TGTGCCAGCAGAAAGACAGGTCAACATTATGGCTACACCTTC
length: 15; D: NA; V: TRBV9; size: NA; J: TRBJ2-5; CDR3: CASSSQHGVQETQYF; DNA: TGTGCCAGCAGCTCCCAGCACGGGGTCCAAGAGACCCAGTACTTC
length: 14; D: NA; V: TRBV6-5; size: many; J: TRBJ1-2; CDR3: CASSKWDGGKDYTF; DNA: TGTGCCAGCAGTAAATGGGACGGGGGGAAGGACTACACCTTC
length: 13; D: NA; V: TRBV27; size: NA; J: TRBJ1-1; CDR3: CASSFQFAWVAFF; DNA: TGTGCCAGCAGTTTTCAGTTCGCCTGGGTCGCTTTCTTT
length: 13; D: NA; V: TRBV2; size: NA; J: TRBJ2-7; CDR3: CASSETDVGEQYF; DNA: TGTGCCAGCAGTGAAACAGACGTCGGGGAGCAGTACTTC
length: 17; D: NA; V: TRBV1; size: NA; J: TRBJ2-1; CDR3: CTSSQHLTRSSYNEQFF; DNA: TGCACCAGCAGCCAACATCTGACCCGCAGCTCCTACAATGAGCAGTTCTTC
length: 13; D: TRBD1; V: TRBV6-1; size: once; J: TRBJ2-3; CDR3: CASMGQGTDTQYF; DNA: TGTGCCAGCATGGGACAGGGCACAGATACGCAGTATTTT
length: 13; D: NA; V: TRBV30; size: NA; J: TRBJ2-1; CDR3: CAWSGTVRNEQFF; DNA: TGTGCCTGGAGTGGGACAGTCCGCAATGAGCAGTTCTTC
length: 14; D: TRBD1; V: TRBV10-3; size: few; J: TRBJ2-2; CDR3: CAINRGPFGGELFF; DNA: TGTGCCATCAACAGGGGCCCGTTTGGCGGGGAGCTGTTTTTT
length: 13; D: TRBD2; V: TRBV6-1; size: NA; J: TRBJ2-5; CDR3: CASRTSGMETQYF; DNA: TGTGCCAGCAGGACTAGCGGGATGGAGACCCAGTACTTC
length: 13; D: NA; V: TRBV29-1; size: NA; J: TRBJ2-7; CDR3: CSVEPLVPYEQYF; DNA: TGCAGCGTCGAACCACTAGTGCCCTACGAGCAGTACTTC
length: 16; D: TRBD2; V: TRBV10-2; size: NA; J: TRBJ2-7; CDR3: CASSGSTSGSFYEQYF; DNA: TGCGCCAGCAGTGGGTCTACTAGCGGGAGTTTCTACGAGCAGTACTTC
length: 14; D: NA; V: TRBV19; size: few; J: TRBJ1-1; CDR3: CASRLRDVNTEAFF; DNA: TGTGCCAGTAGGCTAAGGGATGTGAACACTGAAGCTTTCTTT
length: 15; D: NA; V: TRBV7-8; size: NA; J: TRBJ2-1; CDR3: CASSLITGLNNEQFF; DNA: TGTGCCAGCAGCTTAATCACAGGGTTGAACAATGAGCAGTTCTTC
length: 16; D: NA; V: TRBV7-2; size: once; J: TRBJ2-1; CDR3: CASRLISWSSYNEQFF; DNA: TGTGCCAGCAGGCTGATTAGTTGGAGCTCCTACAATGAGCAGTTCTTC
length: 12; D: NA; V: TRBV10-3; size: NA; J: TRBJ2-7; CDR3: CATTGTHYEQYF; DNA: TGTGCCACAACCGGGACACATTACGAGCAGTACTTC
length: 13; D: TRBD1; V: TRBV19; size: NA; J: TRBJ1-5; CDR3: CASSTDRGQPQHF; DNA: TGTGCCAGTAGTACAGACAGGGGGCAGCCCCAGCATTTT
length: 16; D: TRBD2; V: TRBV19; size: many; J: TRBJ2-7; CDR3: CASSIELGLAGAEQYF; DNA: TGTGCCAGTAGTATCGAATTGGGACTAGCGGGAGCCGAGCAGTACTTC
length: 17; D: NA; V: TRBV30; size: once; J: TRBJ1-4; CDR3: CAWSVVAGAGTNEKLFF; DNA: TGTGCCTGGAGTGTCGTTGCAGGGGCAGGTACTAATGAAAAACTGTTTTTT
length: 17; D: NA; V: TRBV25-1; size: NA; J: TRBJ2-1; CDR3: CASSGAGMRPDGNEQFF; DNA: TGTGCCAGCAGTGGTGCTGGTATGCGTCCCGACGGCAATGAGCAGTTCTTC
length: 18; D: NA; V: TRBV7-6; size: NA; J: TRBJ1-3; CDR3: CASSPRASDSLSGNTIYF; DNA: TGTGCCAGCAGCCCAAGGGCCTCGGACAGCCTCTCTGGAAACACCATATATTTT
length: 14; D: TRBD1; V: TRBV5-6; size: NA; J: TRBJ2-1; CDR3: CASRDRTGANEQFF; DNA: TGTGCCAGCAGGGATAGGACAGGTGCGAATGAGCAGTTCTTC
length: 14; D: NA; V: TRBV10-1; size: NA; J: TRBJ2-2; CDR3: CASSEYVTTGELFF; DNA: TGCGCCAGCAGTGAATACGTAACCACCGGGGAGCTGTTTTTT
length: 13; D: NA; V: TRBV7-3; size: NA; J: TRBJ1-1; CDR3: CASSSKGDTEAFF; DNA: TGTGCCAGCAGCTCAAAGGGGGACACTGAAGCTTTCTTT
length: 13; D: TRBD1; V: TRBV27; size: NA; J: TRBJ1-1; CDR3: CASSFRDSREAFF; DNA: TGTGCCAGCAGCTTCCGGGACAGTAGAGAAGCTTTCTTT
length: 15; D: NA; V: TRBV6-5; size: NA; J: TRBJ1-4; CDR3: CASSYSHGRGEKLFF; DNA: TGTGCCAGCAGTTACTCCCATGGAAGGGGAGAAAAACTGTTTTTT
length: 15; D: NA; V: TRBV5-1; size: NA; J: TRBJ2-5; CDR3: CASSRRIGGVETQYF; DNA: TGCGCCAGCAGCCGACGGATCGGGGGCGTGGAGACCCAGTACTTC
length: 13; D: NA; V: TRBV7-2; size: NA; J: TRBJ2-7; CDR3: CASSLVETGEQYF; DNA: TGTGCCAGCAGCTTAGTAGAGACGGGCGAGCAGTACTTC
length: 13; D: NA; V: TRBV10-3; size: NA; J: TRBJ1-1; CDR3: CAISEQGNSEAFF; DNA: TGTGCCATCAGTGAACAGGGAAACAGTGAAGCTTTCTTT
length: 16; D: NA; V: TRBV18; size: many; J: TRBJ1-2; CDR3: CASSPSTTTEFYGYTF; DNA: TGTGCCAGCTCACCATCTACGACGACAGAGTTCTATGGCTACACCTTC
length: 15; D: TRBD2; V: TRBV4-3; size: NA; J: TRBJ2-2; CDR3: CASSVQRENAGELFF; DNA: TGCGCCAGCAGTGTCCAGCGGGAGAACGCCGGGGAGCTGTTTTTT
length: 14; D: NA; V: TRBV5-1; size: few; J: TRBJ2-1; CDR3: CASKSIPFNNEQFF; DNA: TGCGCCAGCAAATCGATCCCCTTTAACAATGAGCAGTTCTTC
length: 15; D: TRBD2; V: TRBV7-6; size: NA; J: TRBJ2-7; CDR3: CASSQGSGRGLEQYF; DNA: TGTGCCAGCAGCCAAGGTAGCGGGAGGGGTCTCGAGCAGTACTTC
length: 16; D: TRBD2; V: TRBV7-9; size: NA; J: TRBJ2-3; CDR3: CASRPPGLANTDTQYF; DNA: TGTGCCAGCAGACCACCCGGACTAGCGAACACAGATACGCAGTATTTT
length: 13; D: NA; V: TRBV11-3; size: NA; J: TRBJ2-3; CDR3: CASSLGGTDTQYF; DNA: TGTGCCAGCAGCCTGGGGGGCACAGATACGCAGTATTTT
length: 17; D: NA; V: TRBV6-1; size: NA; J: TRBJ2-2; CDR3: CASSEGRGFGNTGELFF; DNA: TGTGCCAGCAGTGAGGGCAGGGGTTTCGGTAACACCGGGGAGCTGTTTTTT
length: 16; D: NA; V: TRBV11-1; size: NA; J: TRBJ2-7; CDR3: CASSPIRLQRTYEQYF; DNA: TGTGCCAGCAGCCCTATCCGGCTACAGCGCACCTACGAGCAGTACTTC
length: 16; D: TRBD1; V: TRBV9; size: NA; J: TRBJ2-2; CDR3: CASSVWGQGHTGELFF; DNA: TGTGCCAGCAGCGTATGGGGACAGGGGCACACCGGGGAGCTGTTTTTT
length: 15; D: TRBD1; V: TRBV7-9; size: NA; J: TRBJ1-4; CDR3: CASSLGTGLDEKLFF; DNA: TGTGCCAGCAGCTTGGGGACAGGGTTGGACGAAAAACTGTTTTTT
length: 17; D: NA; V: TRBV7-9; size: few; J: TRBJ1-3; CDR3: CASSLGYMPSSGNTIYF; DNA: TGTGCCAGCAGCTTAGGTTACATGCCAAGCTCTGGAAACACCATATATTTT
length: 14; D: NA; V: TRBV6-5; size: NA; J: TRBJ2-5; CDR3: CASSYPGGQETQYF; DNA: TGTGCCAGCAGTTACCCCGGTGGACAAGAGACCCAGTACTTC
length: 15; D: TRBD2; V: TRBV6-5; size: NA; J: TRBJ2-5; CDR3: CASSFRARGTETQYF; DNA: TGTGCCAGCAGTTTTAGAGCGCGGGGGACCGAGACCCAGTACTTC
length: 20; D: NA; V: TRBV6-1; size: NA; J: TRBJ1-3; CDR3: CASSEKGSLYSILSGNTIYF; DNA: TGTGCCAGCAGTGAAAAGGGCAGCCTATATTCGATCCTCTCTGGAAACACCATATATTTT
length: 12; D: NA; V: TRBV14; size: once; J: TRBJ1-6; CDR3: CASSQAGTPLHF; DNA: TGTGCCAGCAGCCAAGCAGGGACACCCCTCCACTTT
length: 12; D: NA; V: TRBV28; size: NA; J: TRBJ2-7; CDR3: CASMPGSYEQYF; DNA: TGTGCCAGCATGCCAGGGAGTTACGAGCAGTACTTC
length: 20; D: NA; V: TRBV6-4; size: NA; J: TRBJ1-1; CDR3: CASSDSPLGGARGRNTEAFF; DNA: TGTGCCAGCAGTGACTCCCCCTTAGGAGGGGCGAGGGGCCGGAACACTGAAGCTTTCTTT
length: 11; D: NA; V: TRBV19; size: once; J: TRBJ2-7; CDR3: CASSIGHEQYF; DNA: TGTGCCAGTAGTATAGGTCACGAGCAGTACTTC
length: 16; D: NA; V: TRBV7-8; size: NA; J: TRBJ1-3; CDR3: CASSEMGGLAGNTIYF; DNA: TGTGCCAGCAGCGAGATGGGGGGTTTGGCAGGAAACACCATATATTTT
length: 18; D: NA; V: TRBV4-1; size: NA; J: TRBJ2-5; CDR3: CASSQGPRLGTQARTQYF; DNA: TGCGCCAGCAGCCAAGGGCCCCGACTAGGAACACAGGCAAGAACCCAGTACTTC
length: 15; D: TRBD1; V: TRBV15; size: NA; J: TRBJ2-1; CDR3: CATSRERDRVYEQFF; DNA: TGTGCCACCAGCAGAGAGAGAGACAGGGTCTATGAGCAGTTCTTC
length: 12; D: NA; V: TRBV29-1; size: once; J: TRBJ2-5; CDR3: CSGLGVQETQYF; DNA: TGCAGCGGCTTGGGGGTCCAAGAGACCCAGTACTTC
length: 16; D: NA; V: TRBV15; size: NA; J: TRBJ1-6; CDR3: CATSRGGRSYNSPLHF; DNA: TGTGCCACCAGCAGAGGGGGAAGGTCCTATAATTCACCCCTCCACTTT
length: 14; D: NA; V: TRBV11-3; size: NA; J: TRBJ2-3; CDR3: CASSLDHMVDTQYF; DNA: TGTGCCAGCAGCTTAGATCATATGGTAGATACGCAGTATTTT
length: 15; D: NA; V: TRBV11-2; size: NA; J: TRBJ1-6; CDR3: CASSWGGSYNSPLHF; DNA: TGTGCCAGCAGCTGGGGGGGCTCCTATAATTCACCCCTCCACTTT